This TCR beta chain originates from a study of control samples from healthy donors and cancer patients. J lost 5 bases, V lost 4 bases, and 11 bases had no gene match. The CDR3 is 16 amino acids. Germline CDR1 is SGDLS and CDR2 is YYNGEE. Libraries were prepared by immunoSEQ multiplex PCR; TCRdb keeps only in-frame clonotypes and omits some of them. The repertoire holds about 78,000 clones, with about 89% as singletons. The chain combines TRBV9 with TRBJ2-5; TRBD2 matches at 10 bases. The sequenced sample consisted of blood. The receptor comes from a woman aged 55-70 years in good health. The CDR3 sequence: CASSLTSGGALETQYF. DNA of the CDR3: TGTGCCAGCAGCCTGACGAGCGGGGGGGCCCTGGAGACCCAGTACTTC.